This T cell receptor beta chain was sequenced in a study of cytomegalovirus exposure and HLA in healthy donors. Donors had nominal health at sampling but likely had unrecorded immune exposures. Study outcomes and limitations: In a later analysis, an Asian-associated ancestry cluster reportedly showed fewer N-insertions than the approximately 640-donor mean.

The CDR3 covers 13 residues. CDR1 and CDR2 from the germline V gene are LNHDA and SQIVND (reference sequence). Trimming pared 4 bases from V and 2 bases from J, leaving 8 bases between. As to this clone: Its target is not known.

Vbeta (60) and Jbeta (13) primers were used in the PCR. Assay: immunoSEQ multiplex PCR; the TCRdb copy retains only in-frame clones and omits some. This table has 70,000 to 90,000 clones, around 84% appearing once. V gene TRBV19 combines with J gene TRBJ2-5, with D possibly TRBD2 on 6 matching bases. The sequence came from a man aged 65-85 years in good health and CMV-seropositive. Sequenced: PBMCs. This chain's CDR3 is CASSTSAQETQYF. The CDR3 DNA follows: TGTGCCAGTAGTACTAGCGCTCAAGAGACCCAGTACTTC.